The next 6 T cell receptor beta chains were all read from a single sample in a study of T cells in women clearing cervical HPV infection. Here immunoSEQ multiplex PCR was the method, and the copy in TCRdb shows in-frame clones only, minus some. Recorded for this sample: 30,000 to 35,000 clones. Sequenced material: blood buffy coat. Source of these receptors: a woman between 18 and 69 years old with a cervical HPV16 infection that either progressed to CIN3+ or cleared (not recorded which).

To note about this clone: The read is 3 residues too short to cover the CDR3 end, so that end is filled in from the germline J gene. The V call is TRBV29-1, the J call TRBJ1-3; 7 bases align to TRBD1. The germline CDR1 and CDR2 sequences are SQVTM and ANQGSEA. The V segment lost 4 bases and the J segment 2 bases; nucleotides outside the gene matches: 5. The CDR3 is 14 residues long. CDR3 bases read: TGCAGCGTTGTAGGGACAGCCCCTGGAAACACC. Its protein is CSVVGTAPGNT. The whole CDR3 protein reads CSVVGTAPGNTIYF. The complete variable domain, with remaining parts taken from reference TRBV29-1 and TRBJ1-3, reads SAVISQKPSRDICQRGTSLTIQCQVDSQVTMMFWYRQQPGQSLTLIATANQGSEATYESGFVIDKFPISRPNLTFSTLTVSNMSPEDSSIYLCSVVGTAPGNTIYFGEGSWLTVV.

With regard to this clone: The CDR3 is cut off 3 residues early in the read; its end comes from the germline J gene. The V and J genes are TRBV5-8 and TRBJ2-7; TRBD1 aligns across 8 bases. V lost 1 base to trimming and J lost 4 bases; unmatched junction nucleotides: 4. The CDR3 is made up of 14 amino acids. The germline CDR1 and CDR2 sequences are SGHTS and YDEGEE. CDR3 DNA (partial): TGTGCCAGCAGCTTGTTGCAGGGGGCTTACGAG. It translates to CASSLLQGAYE. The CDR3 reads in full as CASSLLQGAYEQYF.

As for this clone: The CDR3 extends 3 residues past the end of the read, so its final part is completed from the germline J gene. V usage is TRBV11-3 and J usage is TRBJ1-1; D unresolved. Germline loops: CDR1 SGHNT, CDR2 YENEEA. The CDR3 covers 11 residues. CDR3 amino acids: CASSYHREAFF. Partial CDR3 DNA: TGTGCCAGCAGCTACCACAGAGAA.

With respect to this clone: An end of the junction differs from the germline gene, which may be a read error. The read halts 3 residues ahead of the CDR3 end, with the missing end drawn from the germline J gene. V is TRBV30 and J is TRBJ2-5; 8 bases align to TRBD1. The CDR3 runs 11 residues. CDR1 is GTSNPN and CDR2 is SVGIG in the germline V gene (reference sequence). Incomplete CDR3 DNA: TGTGCTTGGACAGGGATAGAGACC. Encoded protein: CAWTGIET. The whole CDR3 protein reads CAWTGIETQYF.

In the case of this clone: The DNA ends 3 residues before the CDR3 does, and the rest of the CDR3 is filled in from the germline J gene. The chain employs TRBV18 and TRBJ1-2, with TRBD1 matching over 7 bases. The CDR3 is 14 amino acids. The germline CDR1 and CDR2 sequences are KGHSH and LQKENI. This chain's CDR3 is CASSPNQGGHDYTF. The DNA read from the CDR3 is TGTGCCAGCTCACCGAACCAAGGGGGCCACGAC.

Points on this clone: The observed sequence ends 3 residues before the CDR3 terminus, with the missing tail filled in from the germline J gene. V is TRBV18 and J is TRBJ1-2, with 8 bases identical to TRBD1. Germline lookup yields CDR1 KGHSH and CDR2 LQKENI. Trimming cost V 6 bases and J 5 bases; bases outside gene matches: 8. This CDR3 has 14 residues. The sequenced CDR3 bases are TGTGCCAGCTCGTGGGACAGGAGCACGTATGGC. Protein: CASSWDRSTYG. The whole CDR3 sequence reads CASSWDRSTYGYTF. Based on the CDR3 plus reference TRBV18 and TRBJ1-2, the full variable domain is NAGVMQNPRHLVRRRGQEARLRCSPMKGHSHVYWYRQLPEEGLKFMVYLQKENIIDESGMPKERFSAEFPKEGPSILRIQQVVRGDSAAYFCASSWDRSTYGYTFGSGTRLTVV.